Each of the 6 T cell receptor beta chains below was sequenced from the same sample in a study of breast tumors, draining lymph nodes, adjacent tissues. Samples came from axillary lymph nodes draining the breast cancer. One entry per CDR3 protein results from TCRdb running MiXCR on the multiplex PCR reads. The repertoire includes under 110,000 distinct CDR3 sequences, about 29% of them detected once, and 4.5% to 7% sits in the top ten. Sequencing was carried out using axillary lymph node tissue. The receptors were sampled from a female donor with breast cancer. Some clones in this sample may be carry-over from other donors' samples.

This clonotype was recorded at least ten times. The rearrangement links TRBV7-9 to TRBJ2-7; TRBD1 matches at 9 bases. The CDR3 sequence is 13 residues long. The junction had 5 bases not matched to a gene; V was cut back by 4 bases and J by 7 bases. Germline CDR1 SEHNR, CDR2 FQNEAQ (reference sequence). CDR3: CASSSTGGKEQYF. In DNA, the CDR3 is TGTGCCAGCAGCTCCACAGGGGGCAAAGAGCAGTACTTC.

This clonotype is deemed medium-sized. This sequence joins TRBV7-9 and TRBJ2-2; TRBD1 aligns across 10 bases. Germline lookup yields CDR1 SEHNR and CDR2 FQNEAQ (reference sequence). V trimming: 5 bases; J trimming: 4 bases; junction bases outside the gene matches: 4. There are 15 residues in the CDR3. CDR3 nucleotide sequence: TGTGCCAGCAGCCGGGACAGGGGAATCACCGGGGAGCTGTTTTTT. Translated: CASSRDRGITGELFF.

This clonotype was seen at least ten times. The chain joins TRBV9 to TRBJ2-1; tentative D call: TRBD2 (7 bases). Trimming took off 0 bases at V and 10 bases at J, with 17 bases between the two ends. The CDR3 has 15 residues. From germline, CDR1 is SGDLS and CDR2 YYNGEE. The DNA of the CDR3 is TGTGCCAGCAGCGTAGGAGGGGGGGCAACCCCCGAGCAGTTCTTC. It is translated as CASSVGGGATPEQFF. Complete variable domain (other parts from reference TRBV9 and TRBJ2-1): DSGVTQTPKHLITATGQRVTLRCSPRSGDLSVYWYQQSLDQGLQFLIQYYNGEERAKGNILERFSAQQFPDLHSELNLSSLELGDSALYFCASSVGGGATPEQFFGPGTRLTVL.

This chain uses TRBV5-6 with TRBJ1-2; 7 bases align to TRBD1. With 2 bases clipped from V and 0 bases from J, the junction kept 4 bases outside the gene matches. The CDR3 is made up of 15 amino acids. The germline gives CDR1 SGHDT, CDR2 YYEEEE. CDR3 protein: CASSLYRGPNYGYTF. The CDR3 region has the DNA TGTGCCAGCAGCTTATACAGGGGACCTAACTATGGCTACACCTTC.

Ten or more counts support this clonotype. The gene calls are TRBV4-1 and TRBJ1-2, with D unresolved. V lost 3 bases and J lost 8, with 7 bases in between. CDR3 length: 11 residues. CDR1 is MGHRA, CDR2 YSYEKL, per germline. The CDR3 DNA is TGCGCCAGCAGCCATTTCACCGGCTACACCTTC. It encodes CASSHFTGYTF.

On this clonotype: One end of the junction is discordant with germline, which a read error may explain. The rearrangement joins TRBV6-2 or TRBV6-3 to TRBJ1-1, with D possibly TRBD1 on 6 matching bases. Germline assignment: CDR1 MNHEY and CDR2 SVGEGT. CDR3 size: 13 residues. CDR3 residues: CASSSDRHTEASF. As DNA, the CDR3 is TGTGCCAGCAGTTCTGACAGGCACACTGAAGCTTCCTTT.